This T cell receptor (beta chain) was identified in a study of regulatory T cells in long-lasting Graves disease. Study-level background: Recently diagnosed Graves' patients had received antithyroid drugs for under 3 months. Findings of the study overall: Under persistent disease, TRBV28, TRBJ1-2 and TRBJ2-5 were used preferentially.

As for time point: newly diagnosed GD, antithyroid drugs for less than 3 months. The TCR library was made from RNA that had been extracted from PBMCs in TRIzol. iRepertoire HTBI primers and Arm-PCR of CDR3 regions built TCR beta libraries. TCRdb re-called the multiplex PCR reads with MiXCR, one entry per CDR3 protein. The sample includes some 230,000 distinct CDR3 sequences, around 19% of them seen just once. The sample holds many counts of this clonotype. The antigen remains undetermined. V trimming: 5 bases; J trimming: 3 bases; junction bases outside the gene matches: 6. The CDR3 is 14 amino acids. The germline V gene has CDR1 MNHNS and CDR2 SASEGT.

This chain uses TRBV6-1 with TRBJ1-1; 7 positions agree with TRBD1. The sequencing here drew on peripheral blood mononuclear cells (PBMCs), taken at new diagnosis, from a patient treated with antithyroid drugs. The sequence derives from a female donor with Graves disease. CDR3 coding DNA: TGTGCCAGCAGTCCAGGACAGGATTACACTGAAGCTTTCTTT. It translates to CASSPGQDYTEAFF.